These T cell receptor beta chains were read from a single sample in a study of long-term antiretroviral therapy in people with HIV. Repertoires were generated with immunoSEQ multiplex PCR, while TCRdb's copy carries only in-frame clones and drops some. The sample contains about 15,000 clones, about 79% of which appear only once. The sequences come from unsorted PBMCs, collected just before starting antiretroviral therapy. The receptor source for this set is a man between 35 and 55 years old with HIV. CDR3s include the opening cysteine and the closing phenylalanine or tryptophan. Each record gives: J gene, V gene, CDR3 protein.

j_gene: TRBJ2-7
v_gene: TRBV5-1
CDR3aa: CASSLTGNYEQYF

j_gene: TRBJ1-2
v_gene: TRBV5-6
CDR3aa: CASSLGQRGDYGYTF

j_gene: TRBJ2-7
v_gene: TRBV19
CDR3aa: CASSLSMGEQYF

j_gene: TRBJ1-3
v_gene: TRBV5-6
CDR3aa: CASSLGAGVSGNTIYF

j_gene: TRBJ2-3
v_gene: TRBV5-1
CDR3aa: CASSFPRTSGDTDTQYF

j_gene: TRBJ2-1
v_gene: TRBV29-1
CDR3aa: CSVDGLAGGPYNEQFF

j_gene: TRBJ1-2
v_gene: TRBV28
CDR3aa: CASSLDRGLNYGYTF

j_gene: TRBJ1-6
v_gene: TRBV9
CDR3aa: CASSVGQGANSPLHF

j_gene: TRBJ2-2
v_gene: TRBV18
CDR3aa: CASSPAWGNTGELFF

j_gene: TRBJ2-6
v_gene: TRBV29-1
CDR3aa: CSATSRGANVLTF

j_gene: TRBJ1-2
v_gene: TRBV13
CDR3aa: CASSLQGAGNYGYTF

j_gene: TRBJ1-1
v_gene: TRBV7-9
CDR3aa: CASSLIVSEAFF

j_gene: TRBJ1-1
v_gene: TRBV7-2
CDR3aa: CASSSLPTGNTEAFF

j_gene: TRBJ1-1
v_gene: TRBV29-1
CDR3aa: CSVERSRGTEAFF

j_gene: TRBJ2-7
v_gene: TRBV7-9
CDR3aa: CASSRDHYEQYF

j_gene: TRBJ2-5
v_gene: TRBV5-4
CDR3aa: CASSIAGGETQYF

j_gene: TRBJ1-1
v_gene: TRBV5-5
CDR3aa: CASSIRDRGLYEAFF

j_gene: TRBJ2-7
v_gene: TRBV5-1
CDR3aa: CASSPDIWTGEDEQYF

j_gene: TRBJ2-4
v_gene: TRBV14
CDR3aa: CASSQVRGDFQYF

j_gene: TRBJ2-1
v_gene: TRBV19
CDR3aa: CASSIGNEQFF

j_gene: TRBJ2-1
v_gene: TRBV10-3
CDR3aa: CAISESGNEQFF

j_gene: TRBJ1-5
v_gene: TRBV5-1
CDR3aa: CASSLGQDQPQHF

j_gene: TRBJ2-1
v_gene: TRBV7-3
CDR3aa: CASSWRTSGRANPLGNEQFF

j_gene: TRBJ1-5
v_gene: TRBV5-6
CDR3aa: CASSSWTGSSVGNQPQHF

j_gene: TRBJ1-2
v_gene: TRBV30
CDR3aa: CAGGTVGYGYTF

j_gene: TRBJ2-7
v_gene: TRBV5-1
CDR3aa: CASSLGDRFGTALRYEQYF

j_gene: TRBJ1-2
v_gene: TRBV5-4
CDR3aa: CASSGGWGGHGYTF

j_gene: TRBJ1-2
v_gene: TRBV7-6
CDR3aa: CASSPGPANYGYTF

j_gene: TRBJ2-1
v_gene: TRBV5-1
CDR3aa: CASSLDGGTGLNNEQFF

j_gene: TRBJ2-7
v_gene: TRBV6-1
CDR3aa: CASSDPGVPYEQYF

j_gene: TRBJ1-1
v_gene: TRBV2
CDR3aa: CASNGQLNTEAFF

j_gene: TRBJ2-3
v_gene: TRBV5-1
CDR3aa: CASSFNLAGGTDTQYF

j_gene: TRBJ2-6
v_gene: TRBV13
CDR3aa: CASSSHLTTIPSGANVLTF

j_gene: TRBJ2-6
v_gene: TRBV18
CDR3aa: CASSPLQIDFSGANVLTF

j_gene: TRBJ2-1
v_gene: TRBV4-1
CDR3aa: CASSQELAGYYNEQFF

j_gene: TRBJ1-1
v_gene: TRBV4-2
CDR3aa: CASSRGDGANTEAFF

j_gene: TRBJ1-2
v_gene: TRBV18
CDR3aa: CASSPDSNYGYTF

j_gene: TRBJ2-3
v_gene: TRBV11-3
CDR3aa: CASSLAGGRTDTQYF

j_gene: TRBJ1-5
v_gene: TRBV6-1
CDR3aa: CASRMTGRGNQPQHF

j_gene: TRBJ1-1
v_gene: TRBV6-5
CDR3aa: CASSYSDRGGAEAFF

j_gene: TRBJ2-5
v_gene: TRBV5-4
CDR3aa: CASSLEWTSGETQYF